Presented here are 5 T cell receptor beta chains from one specimen sequenced in a study of T-cell memory formation after mild COVID-19. TCRdb independently ran MiXCR on the 5' RACE reads; one entry per CDR3 protein. The sample has 550,000 to 700,000 distinct CDR3 sequences; around 16% are singletons. Sequences were obtained from PBMCs or a T cell subset sorted from them (not recorded which). All receptors come from an adult woman who had mild COVID-19 (a few samples of this study predate the infection). Cell type and time point are not known.

In its sample, this clonotype was seen a few times. The rearrangement joins TRBV5-8 to TRBJ2-1; D possibly corresponds to TRBD1 (5 bases). The germline V gene encodes CDR1 SGHTS and CDR2 YDEGEE. Trimming removed 0 bases at V and 9 bases at J, with 10 bases between. This CDR3 has 13 residues. The DNA for the CDR3 is TGTGCCAGCAGCTTGGCAGGGTACGGTGAGCAGTTCTTC. Translation: CASSLAGYGEQFF.

This clonotype turned up a few times. This sequence joins TRBV4-3 and TRBJ2-7, with TRBD2 identical over 7 bases. The V segment lost 0 bases and the J segment 3 bases; nucleotides outside the gene matches: 5. Germline CDR1 LGHNA, CDR2 YSLEER. The CDR3 has 15 residues. The DNA of the CDR3 is TGCGCCAGCAGCCAAGACATCGGACTAGACTACGAGCAGTACTTC. This codes for CASSQDIGLDYEQYF.

The table lists this clonotype with a few counts. The rearrangement uses TRBV29-1 and TRBJ2-7, with a possible D match to TRBD1 (6 bases). V was trimmed by 5 bases and J by 7 bases, leaving 12 bases between them. Germline CDR1 is SQVTM and CDR2 is ANQGSEA. The CDR3 is 11 residues long. The CDR3 DNA follows: TGCAGCGTTCTCTCGGACAGAGAGCAGTACTTC. The encoded protein is CSVLSDREQYF.

This clonotype was found many times. The J gene is TRBJ1-1, the V gene TRBV19, with D possibly TRBD1 on 5 matching bases. Trimming stripped 3 bases from V and 0 bases from J, with 14 bases between. CDR3 length: 16 amino acids. The germline V gene encodes CDR1 LNHDA and CDR2 SQIVND (reference sequence). The CDR3 protein is CASSILPGGMNTEAFF. In DNA form, the CDR3 reads TGTGCCAGTAGTATCCTCCCGGGGGGTATGAACACTGAAGCTTTCTTT.

In this sample, this clonotype turned up a few times. The chain recombines TRBV6-2 or TRBV6-3 with TRBJ2-1, with 10 bases that match TRBD2. The CDR3 consists of 17 residues. With V trimmed by 5 bases and J by 0 bases, 7 bases remained unmatched. The germline V gene has CDR1 MNHEY and CDR2 SVGEGT. CDR3 bases: TGTGCCAGCAGTCCGGGACTAGCGAGATTCTCCTACAATGAGCAGTTCTTC. Its translation: CASSPGLARFSYNEQFF.